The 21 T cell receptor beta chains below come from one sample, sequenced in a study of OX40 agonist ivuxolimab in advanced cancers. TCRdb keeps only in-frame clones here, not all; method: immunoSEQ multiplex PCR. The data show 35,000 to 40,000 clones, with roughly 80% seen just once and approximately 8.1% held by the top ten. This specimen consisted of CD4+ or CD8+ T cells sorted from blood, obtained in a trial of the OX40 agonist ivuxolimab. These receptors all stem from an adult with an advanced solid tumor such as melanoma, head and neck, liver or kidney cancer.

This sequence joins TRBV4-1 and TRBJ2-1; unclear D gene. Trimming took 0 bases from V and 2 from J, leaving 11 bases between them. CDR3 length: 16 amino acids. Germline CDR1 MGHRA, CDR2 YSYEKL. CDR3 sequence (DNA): TGCGCCAGCAGCCAAGAGGGTAGGGTTCCCTACAATGAGCAGTTCTTC. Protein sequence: CASSQEGRVPYNEQFF.

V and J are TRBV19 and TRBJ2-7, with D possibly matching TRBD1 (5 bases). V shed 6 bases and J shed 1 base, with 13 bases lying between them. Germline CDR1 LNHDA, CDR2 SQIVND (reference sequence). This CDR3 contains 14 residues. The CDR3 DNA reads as TGTGCCAGTAGGTCCTGGGGCCAATCCTACGAGCAGTACTTC. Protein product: CASRSWGQSYEQYF.

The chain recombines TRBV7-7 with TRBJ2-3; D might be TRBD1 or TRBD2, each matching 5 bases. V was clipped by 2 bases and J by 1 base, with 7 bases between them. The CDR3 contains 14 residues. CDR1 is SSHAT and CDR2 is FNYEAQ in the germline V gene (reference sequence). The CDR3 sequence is CASSLQGGTDTQYF. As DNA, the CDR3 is TGTGCCAGCAGCTTACAGGGAGGCACAGATACGCAGTATTTT. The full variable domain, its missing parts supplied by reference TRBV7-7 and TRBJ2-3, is GAGVSQSPRYKVTKRGQDVTLRCDPISSHATLYWYQQALGQGPEFLTYFNYEAQPDKSGLPSDRFSAERPEGSISTLTIQRTEQRDSAMYRCASSLQGGTDTQYFGPGTRLTVL.

CDR3 region: CASSPGLTSYNEQFF. The CDR3 region has the DNA TGCGCCAGCAGCCCCGGACTGACCTCCTACAATGAGCAGTTCTTC. V and J are TRBV5-1 and TRBJ2-1; TRBD2 might be the D (5 bases). Deletions cut 4 bases from V and 0 bases from J, with 11 bases between. CDR1 is SGHRS, CDR2 YFSETQ, per germline. There are 15 residues in the CDR3.

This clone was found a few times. CDR3 in amino acids: CASAGEGMNQPQHF. Written as DNA, the CDR3 is TGTGCCAGCGCCGGCGAGGGAATGAATCAGCCCCAGCATTTT. The chain is built from TRBV19 and TRBJ1-5; D gene ambiguous. Trimming took 9 bases from V and 4 from J, leaving 16 bases between them. Germline lookup yields CDR1 LNHDA and CDR2 SQIVND (reference sequence). The CDR3 is 14 amino acids.

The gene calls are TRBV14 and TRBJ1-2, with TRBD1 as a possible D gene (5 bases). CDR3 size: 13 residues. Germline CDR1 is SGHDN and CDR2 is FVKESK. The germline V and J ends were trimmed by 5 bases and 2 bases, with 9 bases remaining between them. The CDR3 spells CASSSGVNYGYTF. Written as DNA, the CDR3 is TGTGCCAGCAGCTCGGGGGTCAACTATGGCTACACCTTC.

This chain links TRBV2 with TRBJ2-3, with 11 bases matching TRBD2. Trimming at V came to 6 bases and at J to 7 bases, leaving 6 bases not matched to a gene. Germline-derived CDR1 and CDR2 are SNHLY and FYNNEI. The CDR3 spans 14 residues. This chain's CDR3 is CASRVLAGDNTQYF. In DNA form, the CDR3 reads TGTGCCAGCAGGGTACTAGCGGGGGACAATACGCAGTATTTT.

The CDR3 loop reads CASSDPGQSETQYF. The DNA for the CDR3 is TGCGCCAGCAGCGACCCGGGACAGTCAGAGACCCAGTACTTC. The chain joins TRBV5-1 to TRBJ2-5; TRBD1 matches 7 bases. The junction had 7 bases not matched to a gene; V was cut back by 4 bases and J by 4 bases. The germline CDR1 and CDR2 sequences are SGHRS and YFSETQ. The CDR3 is 14 amino acids.

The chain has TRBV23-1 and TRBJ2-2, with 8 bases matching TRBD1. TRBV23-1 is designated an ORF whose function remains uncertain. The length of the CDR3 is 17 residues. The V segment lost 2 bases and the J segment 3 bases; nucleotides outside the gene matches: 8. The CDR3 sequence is CASSQPIRGQDTGELFF. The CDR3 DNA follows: TGCGCCAGCAGTCAACCTATCAGGGGGCAGGACACCGGGGAGCTGTTTTTT.

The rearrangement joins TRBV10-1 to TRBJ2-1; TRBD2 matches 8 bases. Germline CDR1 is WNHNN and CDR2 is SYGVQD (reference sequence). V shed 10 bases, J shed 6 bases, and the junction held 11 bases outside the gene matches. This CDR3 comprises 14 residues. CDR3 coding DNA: TGCGCCACCGGGCCGGCGGGAGGATCCAATGAGCAGTTCTTC. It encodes CATGPAGGSNEQFF.

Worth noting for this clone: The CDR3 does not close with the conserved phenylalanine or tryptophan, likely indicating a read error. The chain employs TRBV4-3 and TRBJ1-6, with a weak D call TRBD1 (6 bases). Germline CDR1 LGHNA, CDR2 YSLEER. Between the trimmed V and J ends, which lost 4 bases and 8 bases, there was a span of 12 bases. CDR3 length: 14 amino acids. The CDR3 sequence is CASSRQGRDSPLHL. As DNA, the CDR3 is TGCGCCAGCAGCCGGCAGGGGCGGGATTCACCCCTCCACCTT.

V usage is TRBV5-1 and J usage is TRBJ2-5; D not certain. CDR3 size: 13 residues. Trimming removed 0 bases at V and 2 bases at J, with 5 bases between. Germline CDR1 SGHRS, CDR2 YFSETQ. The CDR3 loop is CASSLGRQETQYF. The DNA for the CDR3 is TGCGCCAGCAGCTTGGGCAGACAAGAGACCCAGTACTTC.

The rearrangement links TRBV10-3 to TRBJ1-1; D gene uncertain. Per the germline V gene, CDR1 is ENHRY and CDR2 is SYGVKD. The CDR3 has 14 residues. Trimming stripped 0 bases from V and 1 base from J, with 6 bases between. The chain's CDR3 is CAISESTQNTEAFF. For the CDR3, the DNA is TGTGCCATCAGTGAGTCCACACAGAACACTGAAGCTTTCTTT.

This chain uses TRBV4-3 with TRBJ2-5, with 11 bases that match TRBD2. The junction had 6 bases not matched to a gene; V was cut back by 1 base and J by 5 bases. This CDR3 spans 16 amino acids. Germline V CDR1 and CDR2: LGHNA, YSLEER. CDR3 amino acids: CASSQGVAGGVETQYF. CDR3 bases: TGCGCCAGCAGCCAAGGGGTAGCGGGAGGGGTGGAGACCCAGTACTTC.

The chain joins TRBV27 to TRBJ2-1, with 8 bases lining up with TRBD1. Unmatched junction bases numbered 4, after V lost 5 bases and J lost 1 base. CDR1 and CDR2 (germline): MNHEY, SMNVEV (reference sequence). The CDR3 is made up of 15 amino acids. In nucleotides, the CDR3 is TGTGCCAGCAGTCCTGACAGGGGATCCTACAATGAGCAGTTCTTC. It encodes CASSPDRGSYNEQFF.

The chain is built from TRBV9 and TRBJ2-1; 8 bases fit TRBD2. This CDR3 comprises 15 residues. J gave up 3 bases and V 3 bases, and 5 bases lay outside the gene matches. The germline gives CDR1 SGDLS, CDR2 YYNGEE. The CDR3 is CASSGASGHYNEQFF. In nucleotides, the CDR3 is TGTGCCAGCAGCGGAGCTAGCGGGCACTACAATGAGCAGTTCTTC.

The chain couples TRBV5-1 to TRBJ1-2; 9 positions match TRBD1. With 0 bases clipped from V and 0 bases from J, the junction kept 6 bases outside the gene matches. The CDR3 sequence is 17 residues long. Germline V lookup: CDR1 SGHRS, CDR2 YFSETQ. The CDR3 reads CASSLGGTGTANYGYTF. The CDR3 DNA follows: TGCGCCAGCAGCTTGGGCGGGACAGGGACAGCTAACTATGGCTACACCTTC.

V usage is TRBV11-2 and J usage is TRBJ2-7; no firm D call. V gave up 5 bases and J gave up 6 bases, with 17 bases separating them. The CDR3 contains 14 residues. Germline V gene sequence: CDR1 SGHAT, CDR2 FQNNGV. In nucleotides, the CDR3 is TGTGCCAGCAGCCCCCGGGTCGGTGGAGCCGAGCAGTACTTC. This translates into CASSPRVGGAEQYF.

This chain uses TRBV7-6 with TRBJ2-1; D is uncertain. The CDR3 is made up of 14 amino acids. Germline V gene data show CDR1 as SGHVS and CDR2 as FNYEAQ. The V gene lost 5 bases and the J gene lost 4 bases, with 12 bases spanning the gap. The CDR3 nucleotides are TGTGCCAGCAGCACAGACGTTACATACAATGAGCAGTTCTTC. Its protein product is CASSTDVTYNEQFF.

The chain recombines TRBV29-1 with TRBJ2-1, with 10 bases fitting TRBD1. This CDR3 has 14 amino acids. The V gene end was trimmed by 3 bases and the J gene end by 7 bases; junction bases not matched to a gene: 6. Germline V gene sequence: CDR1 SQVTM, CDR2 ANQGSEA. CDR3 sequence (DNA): TGCAGCGTTGATCCCGACAGGGGGCCTAATGAGCAGTTCTTC. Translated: CSVDPDRGPNEQFF.

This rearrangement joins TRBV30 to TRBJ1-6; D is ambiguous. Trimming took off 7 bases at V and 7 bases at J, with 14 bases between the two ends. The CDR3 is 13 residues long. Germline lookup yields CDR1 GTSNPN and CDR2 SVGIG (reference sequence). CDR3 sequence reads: CAFSTGINSPLHF. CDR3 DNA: TGTGCCTTTTCAACGGGGATCAATTCACCCCTCCACTTT.